A selection of T cell receptor beta chains follows, all from one sample in a study of cytomegalovirus exposure and HLA in healthy donors. This table comes from immunoSEQ multiplex PCR, and its TCRdb copy is limited to in-frame clones, with some not included. The sample consists of under 200,000 clones, about 13% of them appearing once. Sequencing was carried out using PBMCs. The receptor set was obtained from a man aged 50 or older in good health and CMV-seropositive. CDR3s leave out the opening cysteine and the closing phenylalanine or tryptophan. Fields, in order: V gene, J gene, CDR3 protein.

v_call: TRBV9
j_call: TRBJ1-4
cdr3_aa: ASSVASGRAWEKLF

v_call: TRBV11-2
j_call: TRBJ1-6
cdr3_aa: ASSSQTGKASPLH

v_call: TRBV29-1
j_call: TRBJ1-2
cdr3_aa: SVDRMGPGGYT

v_call: TRBV7-8
j_call: TRBJ2-7
cdr3_aa: ASSLGGGGYEQY

v_call: TRBV7-2
j_call: TRBJ2-6
cdr3_aa: ASSFTASGANVLT

v_call: TRBV4-1
j_call: TRBJ1-1
cdr3_aa: ASSQDKRNTEAF

v_call: TRBV30
j_call: TRBJ1-2
cdr3_aa: AWSLGQGYRGYT

v_call: TRBV30
j_call: TRBJ1-2
cdr3_aa: AWSEGQYGYT

v_call: TRBV29-1
j_call: TRBJ1-1
cdr3_aa: SVLTVARTEAF

v_call: TRBV28
j_call: TRBJ2-1
cdr3_aa: ASSSGTEPYNEQF

v_call: TRBV27
j_call: TRBJ1-6
cdr3_aa: ASSLKDSSLGGNSPLH

v_call: TRBV28
j_call: TRBJ2-5
cdr3_aa: ASTLTVQETQY

v_call: TRBV12-5
j_call: TRBJ1-2
cdr3_aa: ASGLFPGQAYGYT

v_call: TRBV11-3
j_call: TRBJ2-5
cdr3_aa: ASSRYRGGSETQY

v_call: TRBV30
j_call: NA
cdr3_aa: AWTTGGHEQY

v_call: TRBV7-8
j_call: TRBJ1-5
cdr3_aa: ASSLEQGAIGNQPQH

v_call: TRBV27
j_call: TRBJ1-1
cdr3_aa: ASTSAGQGLSGEAF

v_call: TRBV5-1
j_call: NA
cdr3_aa: ASSLDYYEQY

v_call: TRBV15
j_call: TRBJ1-2
cdr3_aa: ATSRDGTSNYGYT

v_call: TRBV28
j_call: TRBJ1-1
cdr3_aa: ASSPHEGSERAEAF

v_call: TRBV5-1
j_call: TRBJ2-3
cdr3_aa: ASSFASGGAGDTQY

v_call: TRBV7-3
j_call: TRBJ2-7
cdr3_aa: ASSPNPYGQEQY

v_call: TRBV6-6
j_call: TRBJ1-6
cdr3_aa: ASSYIAAYNSPLH

v_call: TRBV7-9
j_call: TRBJ2-3
cdr3_aa: ASSFSAGTTDTQY

v_call: TRBV29-1
j_call: TRBJ2-2
cdr3_aa: SVTTGSPTGELF

v_call: TRBV6-5
j_call: TRBJ2-5
cdr3_aa: ASRLGLAGQETQY

v_call: TRBV6-6
j_call: TRBJ1-5
cdr3_aa: ASSVTGSNQPQH

v_call: TRBV6-5
j_call: TRBJ2-1
cdr3_aa: ASSSPTAGRRNEQF

v_call: TRBV6-4
j_call: TRBJ1-3
cdr3_aa: ASSVPQGKTGNTIY

v_call: TRBV19
j_call: TRBJ1-6
cdr3_aa: ASSRQGSSYNSPLH

v_call: TRBV11-2
j_call: TRBJ1-4
cdr3_aa: ASSLIGRINEKLF

v_call: TRBV7-8
j_call: TRBJ2-1
cdr3_aa: ASSLFIQGSYNEQF

v_call: TRBV5-6
j_call: TRBJ1-1
cdr3_aa: ASSYDRDWRTEAF

v_call: TRBV28
j_call: TRBJ2-3
cdr3_aa: ASIREGDTQY

v_call: TRBV18
j_call: TRBJ1-1
cdr3_aa: ASSPPIGRNTEAF

v_call: TRBV2
j_call: TRBJ2-3
cdr3_aa: ASRGSPGTDTQY

v_call: TRBV5-1
j_call: TRBJ1-1
cdr3_aa: ASSSSGTAGDAF

v_call: TRBV5-1
j_call: TRBJ1-6
cdr3_aa: ASSSDRDYSPLH

v_call: TRBV7-2
j_call: TRBJ2-1
cdr3_aa: ASSPTAGEQF

v_call: TRBV5-4
j_call: TRBJ1-2
cdr3_aa: ASRPGNRFINYGYT

v_call: TRBV7-2
j_call: TRBJ2-6
cdr3_aa: ASSLGSSSGANVLT

v_call: TRBV7-9
j_call: TRBJ2-7
cdr3_aa: ASTAGRPYEQY

v_call: TRBV5-1
j_call: TRBJ2-3
cdr3_aa: ASSPQGQGALADTQY

v_call: TRBV15
j_call: TRBJ1-1
cdr3_aa: ATSNPGGQNTEAF

v_call: TRBV19
j_call: TRBJ1-5
cdr3_aa: ASSIQGASQPQH

v_call: TRBV11-1
j_call: TRBJ2-7
cdr3_aa: ASSLGTGAYEQY

v_call: TRBV5-4
j_call: TRBJ2-7
cdr3_aa: ASSLSGTGGDEQY

v_call: TRBV21-1
j_call: TRBJ1-5
cdr3_aa: ASSAPLGSNQPQH

v_call: TRBV5-4
j_call: TRBJ1-4
cdr3_aa: ASSPQGLDNEKLF

v_call: TRBV28
j_call: TRBJ2-1
cdr3_aa: ASSFAGLVSNEQF

v_call: TRBV9
j_call: TRBJ1-2
cdr3_aa: ASSVDGGANYGYT